Below, one T cell receptor beta chain is given with its context. The antigen it recognizes is unknown. One base away there is no much larger clone; base qualities are not given. Library creation used the immunoSEQ multiplex PCR assay. RNA was extracted from all samples and reverse transcribed into cDNA as template for TCR sequencing. SuperScript III was used to make first-strand cDNA, primed with a 2:1 mix of oligo-dT and random hexamers. Amplification bias was assessed with a synthetic immune receptor repertoire, and residual bias was removed computationally. In the source study's methods: Raw reads were preprocessed for error removal, and CDR3 was defined according to IMGT conventions as running from the conserved cysteine to phenylalanine. Clonality was computed by normalizing Shannon entropy by log2 of the number of productive unique TCRs and subtracting the result from 1. Scalp TCRbeta sequences were cross-referenced with sorted blood CD4 and CD8 repertoires so that the CD4 or CD8 identity of scalp clones could be inferred. TCRdb mirrors the immuneACCESS table, restricted to in-frame sequences. Some clones are absent from its copies; in checked studies, under half trace to an unresolved V gene, and the reason for the others is unknown. The V and J calls and clone size were taken over from that table, and D and trimming were inferred from the DNA. Recorded for this sample are over 120,000 clones; 54% of them occurred a single time. The top ten clonotypes cover about 16% of the sample.

Reading the label with the study, this specimen's time point is: 4 weeks on oral tofacitinib. Per the publication, the treatment or condition label means: oral pan-JAK inhibitor, 5-10 mg twice daily. Lesional scalp punch biopsies and peripheral blood were obtained from alopecia areata patients. PBMCs were isolated by density centrifugation and stained for CD3, CD4 and CD8, after which CD4+ and CD8+ T cells were sorted on a FACSAria. The sample comes from a study of CD8+ T cells in alopecia areata (dated by TCRdb to the late 2010s). Regarding the research as a whole: Treated patients were enrolled in an open-label pilot trial of oral tofacitinib, 5 to 10 mg twice daily, for moderate-to-severe alopecia areata. Human TCRbeta sequencing covered scalp tissue and sorted CD4+ and CD8+ peripheral blood T cells from patchy and totalis/universalis alopecia areata patients and healthy controls. RNA was extracted with the PAXgene miRNA kit for fixed scalp, the miRNeasy kit for PBMCs, and the RNeasy kit for mouse skin. Amplification of TCRbeta CDR3 regions was done by immunoSEQ multiplex PCR using 35 Vbeta forward primers and 13 Jbeta reverse primers. In treated patients, disease severity was measured using the SALT score, which gives the percentage of scalp surface area affected. Scalp clonality was compared among normal scalp (n=4), patchy alopecia areata scalp (n=8), and alopecia totalis/universalis scalp (n=8). Biopsies were taken from tofacitinib-treated patients at baseline and at 4 and 24 weeks of treatment, and a later scalp biopsy was taken in several of the tofacitinib-treated patients. To study T cell clonal expansion in alopecia areata, the researchers applied high-throughput TCRbeta sequencing to both the C3H/HeJ mouse model and human patients. Patients received tofacitinib for 6 to 18 months and were then followed off drug for 6 months to check for delayed response and recurrence. What the work shows at the level of the full study, not this receptor alone: Tofacitinib significantly lowered scalp clonality and the number of expanded CD8+ clones among the top 100 scalp clones. Compared with normal scalp, lesional scalp, particularly in alopecia totalis/universalis, had higher clonality and more expanded CD8+ clones, which suggests antigenic drive. Shared TCR sequences between patients were less evident than in mice, which may be partly attributable to HLA diversity in the patient population. Many expanded lesional clones were found to persist in scalp and blood during tofacitinib treatment, and relapse after treatment cessation may be partly explained by this persistence. Because the treated cohort was small and included a single nonresponder, larger studies are needed to assess links between baseline CD8+ expansion and response. Unlike mouse skin, where gammadelta T cells dominate, normal human skin contains resident alphabeta T cells that get sequenced too, which complicates analysis of the scalp TCR repertoire.

The TCR originated in a human donor with alopecia areata. Sequencing was performed on CD8+ T cells sorted from blood, taken at week 4, from a patient treated with tofacitinib.

The CDR3 in this case is CASSLRTPPYEQFF. Here is the DNA: TGCGCCAGCAGCTTGCGGACTCCTCCTTATGAGCAGTTCTTC. This receptor chain uses TRBV5-1 and TRBJ2-1; tentative D gene TRBD2, with 5 bases matching. V is cut by 1 base and J by 8 bases, and the space between the germline ends is 13 bases. Per the germline V gene, SGHRS is the CDR1 and YFSETQ is the CDR2. The CDR3 holds 14 amino acids from the cysteine to the phenylalanine. Solely the CDR3 DNA is kept, with 42 bases framed from the first base.